Listed here are 7 T cell receptor beta chains from one sample, sequenced in a study of T cell repertoires in cytomegalovirus infection. One entry per CDR3 protein, called by TCRdb with MiXCR from the reads. The sample lists 200,000 to 300,000 distinct CDR3 sequences, more than 9% occurring once. The sequenced sample consisted of PBMCs. Receptors originate from a human donor in good health (CMV status not recorded). Some clones in this sample may be carry-over from other donors' samples.

This clonotype was counted a few times. The V call is TRBV7-2, the J call TRBJ2-3; a possible D gene is TRBD2 (6 bases). Germline CDR1 SGHTA, CDR2 FQGNSA. This CDR3 comprises 15 residues. Trimming removed 5 bases from V and 2 bases from J, with 14 bases in between. CDR3 region: CASSKDSGDTDTQYF. The DNA for the CDR3 is TGTGCCAGCAGCAAAGATAGCGGAGACACAGATACGCAGTATTTT.

This clonotype was observed a handful of times. The chain combines TRBV5-5 with TRBJ2-4; a possible D gene is TRBD2 (6 bases). The V end was cut by 3 bases, the J end by 0 bases, with 10 bases between. Germline V lookup: CDR1 SGHKS, CDR2 YYEKEE (reference sequence). There are 15 residues in the CDR3. The CDR3, as DNA: TGTGCCAGCAGCTCGCAGGGACTAGCCAAAAACATTCAGTACTTC. Its protein is CASSSQGLAKNIQYF.

The rearrangement joins TRBV7-2 to TRBJ2-2, with a weak D call TRBD1 (5 bases). Germline V lookup: CDR1 SGHTA, CDR2 FQGNSA. V shed 4 bases and J shed 9 bases, with 6 bases lying between them. The CDR3 is 11 residues long. CDR3 sequence (DNA): TGTGCCAGCAGCTGGACAAGGGAGCTGTTTTTT. Protein product: CASSWTRELFF.

This clonotype was detected many times. This chain joins TRBV12-3 or TRBV12-4 and TRBJ1-1, with D maybe TRBD1 (5 bases). The CDR3 length is 13 residues. Trimming left V 4 bases short and J 6 bases short, with 12 bases between. CDR3 loop: CASSWQGAPEAFF. CDR3 bases: TGTGCCAGCAGTTGGCAGGGAGCCCCTGAAGCTTTCTTT.

In nucleotides, the CDR3 is TGTGCCAGCAGTCCGGGACAGGGGACTTCTGGGGCCAACGTCCTGACTTTC. Protein product: CASSPGQGTSGANVLTF. This chain connects TRBV6-6 to TRBJ2-6; TRBD1 agrees at 10 bases. The germline V gene encodes CDR1 MNHNY and CDR2 SVGAGI (reference sequence). The CDR3 sequence is 17 residues long. The ends lost 5 bases at V and 1 base at J; junction bases unmatched: 5.

The chain employs TRBV27 and TRBJ2-5; D might be TRBD1 (5 bases). The germline V gene encodes CDR1 MNHEY and CDR2 SMNVEV (reference sequence). With 5 bases removed from V and 4 bases from J, the gap between germline ends came to 11 bases. This CDR3 is 13 amino acids long. DNA for the CDR3: TGTGCCAGCAGTCAGAGGCAGGGAGAGACCCAGTACTTC. Translated: CASSQRQGETQYF.

The genes are TRBV7-8 and TRBJ2-7, with D hard to call. Germline V lookup: CDR1 SGHVS, CDR2 FQNEAQ. The V gene lost 1 base and the J gene lost 3 bases, with 10 bases spanning the gap. The CDR3 has 14 residues. The CDR3 sequence is CASSLGHYNYEQYF. Written as DNA, the CDR3 is TGTGCCAGCAGCTTAGGACATTACAACTACGAGCAGTACTTC.